This T cell receptor (beta chain) appears in the sequencing data of a study of shared clonotypes between healthy human individuals (dated by TCRdb to 2018 to 2021). About the full investigation: Two women and a few men aged 18 to 49 years were included in the cohort. For each donor, CD4 naive and CD4 memory were each given three plates, CD8 naive was given two plates, and CD8 memory was given one plate. Blood TCR repertoires of about five healthy adults were deeply sequenced to estimate repertoire size and the extent of clonotype sharing between individuals. To increase sequencing depth and limit assay-specific biases, TCR repertoire library preparation and sequencing were carried out by different laboratories using diverse techniques. Per donor, leukapheresis produced somewhere between about 0.94 and 9 billion PBMCs.

CD8 naive samples were obtained by positive selection for CCR7 among CD45RO-negative cells, yielding a CD45RA+CCR7+ population from which TemRA cells were excluded. The donors were healthy, HIV-negative adults who had no recently reported acute infections or vaccinations. Only Caucasian adults living in Nashville, Tennessee, USA were represented among the donors. Blood was collected by leukapheresis, and PBMCs were isolated by Ficoll-Histopaque density gradient centrifugation and then cryopreserved in liquid nitrogen vapor phase. Analytical flow cytometry was used to check the purity and quantity of every magnetically sorted T cell population. Each sorted fraction had its genomic DNA isolated and then quantified by UV absorbance on a Nanodrop 2000c. TCR CDR3 regions were amplified from genomic DNA by multiplex PCR using the deep immunoSEQ assay. Extracted genomic DNA from each cell subset was distributed evenly across all wells of several immunoSEQ 96-well plates, and each plate was treated as a replicate. For sorted subsets, roughly 200 ng genomic DNA, equal to about 30,000 T cell genomes, was loaded into each replicate PCR. The purified libraries were quantified using a Qubit 3.0 fluorometer, sized with a Bioanalyzer 2100, and then quantified again using the KAPA Library Quantification kit. A separate single-read 150-cycle Illumina NextSeq 550 flow cell was used to sequence each immunoSEQ 96-well plate. On the study's bioinformatics: The immunoSEQ output contained only junctional sequences without quality scores, so filtering could not match that applied to full-length reads. Sequences were annotated with PyIR, a Python wrapper for IgBLAST v1.9, and V/J genes and CDR3 were assigned using IMGT germline references. Reads were filtered out if the reads had weak V/J assignments (E-value above 1e-6), no CDR3, stop codons, out-of-frame junctions, or ambiguous translated residues. V3J clonotypes were defined by identical inferred V gene, J gene, and CDR3 amino acid sequence. Percentage overlap between repertoires was computed as shared unique clonotypes divided by the size of the smaller repertoire. RTK rarefaction, the Chao1 estimator, and Recon v2.1 estimates of unobserved clonotypes were used to assess repertoire richness. OLGA was used to compute generation probabilities for all TCRbeta clonotypes that the gDNA method yielded from a few donors. TCRdb provides this immuneACCESS table in a form limited to in-frame rearrangements. Some clones are lacking; in checked studies, under half of them reflect an unresolved V gene, and why the rest are absent is not known. The D gene and trimming were derived from the DNA, and the V and J assignments and clone size from that table. The sample has around 2,000,000 clones on record, roughly 95% of them singletons. The ten largest clones represent about 1.1% of the sample.

Results and caveats for the whole study, not just this receptor: Compared with non-shared clonotypes, clonotypes shared by all four sorted-subset donors had higher generation probabilities. When a handful of donors were compared, the shared fraction of clonotypes was around 5% for naive CD4, roughly 3.3% for naive CD8, about 2.5% for memory CD4, and about 0.36% for memory CD8. Incomplete sequencing was indicated by rarefaction of sorted-subset datasets, despite the large sequencing depth. The small number of donors limited the genetic and exposure-history diversity represented. Based on pairwise subsampling, the degree of clonotype sharing among donors was expected to be affected by sequencing depth. Sampling was limited to blood, and TCR repertoires in tissue likely differ from TCR repertoires in blood. Naive subsets generally had larger estimated clonotype richness than memory subsets did.

As regards this clone: Its antigen has not been determined. Base qualities are not at hand, and no much larger clone is one base apart. This sample includes further DNA sequences coding for the same CDR3.

CDR1 is given as LGHNA and CDR2 as YSLEER, both from the germline V gene. V loses 0 bases of germline sequence and J loses 5 bases, and the interval between the two ends is 1 base. Including cysteine and phenylalanine, the CDR3 has 12 amino acids. Of all the DNA, just the CDR3 is kept, 36 bases in frame from base 1. The sample taken for sequencing was naive CD8+ T cells sorted from blood. Per the publication, the cell subset or site label means: CD45RA+CCR7+. The chain is assembled from TRBV4-3 and TRBJ2-2; the D gene cannot be resolved reliably. This clonotype was sampled from a man between 18 and 35 years old in good health. For the CDR3, the sequence is CASSQDTGELFF. Read as DNA, the sequence is TGCGCCAGCAGCCAAGATACCGGGGAGCTGTTTTTT.